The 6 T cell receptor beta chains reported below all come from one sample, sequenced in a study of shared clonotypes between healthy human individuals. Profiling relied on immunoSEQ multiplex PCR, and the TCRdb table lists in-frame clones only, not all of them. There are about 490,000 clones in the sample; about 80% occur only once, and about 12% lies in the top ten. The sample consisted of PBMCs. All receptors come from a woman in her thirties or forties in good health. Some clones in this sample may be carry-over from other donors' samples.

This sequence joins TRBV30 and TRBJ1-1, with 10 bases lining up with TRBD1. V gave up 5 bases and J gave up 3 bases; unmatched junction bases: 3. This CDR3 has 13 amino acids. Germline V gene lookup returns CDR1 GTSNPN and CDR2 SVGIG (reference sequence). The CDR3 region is CAWDRGRDTEAFF. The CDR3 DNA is TGTGCCTGGGACAGGGGGCGGGACACTGAAGCTTTCTTT.

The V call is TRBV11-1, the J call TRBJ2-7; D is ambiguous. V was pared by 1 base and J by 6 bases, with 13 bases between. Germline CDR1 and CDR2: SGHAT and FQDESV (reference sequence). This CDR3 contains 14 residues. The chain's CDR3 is CASSLDLRSGEQYF. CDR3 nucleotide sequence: TGTGCCAGCAGCTTAGATTTGCGTTCGGGCGAGCAGTACTTC. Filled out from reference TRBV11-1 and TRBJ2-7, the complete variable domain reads EAEVAQSPRYKITEKSQAVAFWCDPISGHATLYWYRQILGQGPELLVQFQDESVVDDSQLPKDRFSAERLKGVDSTLKIQPAELGDSAMYLCASSLDLRSGEQYFGPGTRLTVT.

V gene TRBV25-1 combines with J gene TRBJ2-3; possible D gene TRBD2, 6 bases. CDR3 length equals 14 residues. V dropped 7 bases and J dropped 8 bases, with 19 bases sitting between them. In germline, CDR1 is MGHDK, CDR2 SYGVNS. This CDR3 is CASTPSGGAGTQYF. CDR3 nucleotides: TGTGCCAGCACTCCTAGTGGGGGAGCGGGTACGCAGTATTTT.

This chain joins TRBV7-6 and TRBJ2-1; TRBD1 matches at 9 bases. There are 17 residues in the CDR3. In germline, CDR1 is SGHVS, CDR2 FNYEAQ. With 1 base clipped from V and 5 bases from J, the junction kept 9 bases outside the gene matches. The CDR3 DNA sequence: TGTGCCAGCAGCTTAGAGGTTGGGACAGGGTATAACAATGAGCAGTTCTTC. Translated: CASSLEVGTGYNNEQFF.

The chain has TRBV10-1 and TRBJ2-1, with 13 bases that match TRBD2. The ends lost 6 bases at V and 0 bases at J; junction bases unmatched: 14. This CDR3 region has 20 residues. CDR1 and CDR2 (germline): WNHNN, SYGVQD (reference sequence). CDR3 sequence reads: CASRYPWGTSGIRSYNEQFF. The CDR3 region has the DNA TGCGCCAGCAGATACCCCTGGGGGACTAGCGGGATCCGCTCCTACAATGAGCAGTTCTTC.

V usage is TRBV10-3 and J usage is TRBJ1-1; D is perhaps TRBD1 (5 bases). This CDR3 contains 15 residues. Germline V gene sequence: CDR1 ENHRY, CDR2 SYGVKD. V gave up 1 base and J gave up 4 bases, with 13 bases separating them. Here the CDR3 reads CAISELGMGGTEAFF. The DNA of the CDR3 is TGTGCCATCAGTGAGTTAGGGATGGGGGGCACTGAAGCTTTCTTT.